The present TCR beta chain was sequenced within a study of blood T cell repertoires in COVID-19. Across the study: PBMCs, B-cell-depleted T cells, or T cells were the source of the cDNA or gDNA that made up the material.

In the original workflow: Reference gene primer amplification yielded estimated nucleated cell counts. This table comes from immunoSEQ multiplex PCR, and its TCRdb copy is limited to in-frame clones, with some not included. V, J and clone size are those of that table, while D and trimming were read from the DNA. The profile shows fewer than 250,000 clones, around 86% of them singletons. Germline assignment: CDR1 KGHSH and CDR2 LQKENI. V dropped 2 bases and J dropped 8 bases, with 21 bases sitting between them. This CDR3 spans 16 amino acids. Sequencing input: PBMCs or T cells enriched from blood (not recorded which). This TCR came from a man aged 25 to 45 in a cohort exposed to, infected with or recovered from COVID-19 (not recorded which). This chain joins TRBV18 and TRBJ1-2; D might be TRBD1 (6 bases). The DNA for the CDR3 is TGTGCCAGCTCACCAGGATCGCCTTCTTCGGGACAAGGCTACACCTTC. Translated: CASSPGSPSSGQGYTF.